These 9 T cell receptor beta chains were all obtained from the same sample, sequenced in a study of T cells after yellow fever vaccination. TCRdb reprocessed the 5' RACE reads via MiXCR and lists one record per CDR3 protein. The sample holds about 320,000 distinct CDR3 sequences, approximately 4% seen once. Here the sequenced sample was PBMCs, taken 15 days after the yellow fever booster vaccination. The receptors come from a man aged 18 to 35 who received the YFV17D yellow fever vaccine.

The chain combines TRBV12-3 or TRBV12-4 with TRBJ2-3; either TRBD1 or TRBD2 may fit D (5 bases each). The CDR3 has 12 residues. Deletions cut 3 bases from V and 9 bases from J, with 10 bases between. The CDR3 is CASSLGVQTQYF. CDR3 DNA sequence: TGTGCCAGCAGTTTGGGGGTACAGACGCAGTATTTT.

This clonotype has ten or more counts. The CDR3 DNA reads as TGTGCCAGCAGCAACACCGGGGAGCTGTTTTTT. It translates to CASSNTGELFF. The chain has TRBV5-6 and TRBJ2-2; D call uncertain. The CDR3 spans 11 residues. V gave up 4 bases and J gave up 2 bases, with 0 bases separating them. Germline-derived CDR1 and CDR2 are SGHDT and YYEEEE.

CDR3 loop: CASSEILNSEQYF. The DNA for the CDR3 is TGTGCCAGCAGTGAGATCCTAAACAGCGAGCAGTACTTC. The V call is TRBV2, the J call TRBJ2-7; D is unresolved. Trimming shortened V by 3 bases and J by 6 bases, and 12 bases separated the two germline ends. This CDR3 has 13 amino acids. Germline V gene lookup returns CDR1 SNHLY and CDR2 FYNNEI.

This clonotype was counted at least ten times. The chain carries TRBV7-8 and TRBJ2-5; D assignment may be TRBD1 or TRBD2 (5 bases each). V shed 5 bases and J shed 4 bases, with 14 bases lying between them. Germline assignment: CDR1 SGHVS and CDR2 FQNEAQ. The CDR3 totals 14 residues. The CDR3 sequence is CASSPQGVLETQYF. For the CDR3, the DNA is TGTGCCAGCAGCCCCCAGGGAGTTCTAGAGACCCAGTACTTC.

A few counts support this clonotype. The chain carries TRBV4-1 and TRBJ2-2; D might be TRBD1 (5 bases). Germline lookup yields CDR1 MGHRA and CDR2 YSYEKL. The CDR3 totals 15 residues. The germline V and J ends were trimmed by 3 bases and 7 bases, with 15 bases remaining between them. CDR3 in amino acids: CASSQESRVYGELFF. CDR3 nucleotides: TGCGCCAGCAGCCAGGAATCCAGGGTTTACGGGGAGCTGTTTTTT.

The V call is TRBV20-1, the J call TRBJ1-6, with D perhaps TRBD1 (6 bases). Germline CDR1 reads DFQATT; CDR2 reads SNEGSKA (reference sequence). Trimming shortened V by 0 bases and J by 9 bases, and 12 bases separated the two germline ends. This CDR3 spans 14 amino acids. The CDR3 loop reads CSARDTGPGSPLHF. Written as DNA, the CDR3 is TGCAGTGCTAGAGATACAGGGCCGGGTTCACCCCTCCACTTT.

This clonotype was seen more than once but under ten times. This chain connects TRBV5-1 to TRBJ1-1, with D tentatively TRBD1 (5 bases). With 2 bases removed from V and 0 bases from J, the gap between germline ends came to 11 bases. This CDR3 comprises 15 residues. Germline loops: CDR1 SGHRS, CDR2 YFSETQ. CDR3 sequence (DNA): TGCGCCAGCAGCTTCCCGGGGCGGATGAACACTGAAGCTTTCTTT. Translated, it gives CASSFPGRMNTEAFF.

This clonotype has more than one count but fewer than ten. The V call is TRBV7-8, the J call TRBJ2-7; D possibly matches TRBD1 or TRBD2 (7 bases each). This CDR3 contains 16 residues. Between the trimmed V and J ends, which lost 1 base and 3 bases, there was a span of 16 bases. Looked up from germline, CDR1 is SGHVS and CDR2 is FQNEAQ. CDR3 protein: CASSLVGGDSFYEQYV. The CDR3 nucleotides read TGTGCCAGCAGCTTAGTTGGGGGGGACAGCTTCTACGAGCAGTACGTC.

Only a few counts were recorded for this clonotype. The chain has TRBV12-3 or TRBV12-4 and TRBJ1-2; perhaps TRBD1 as D (5 bases). V was shortened by 7 bases and J by 3 bases, with 9 bases between the two germline ends. This CDR3 contains 12 residues. CDR3 DNA sequence: TGTGCCAGCAACCGACAGTACTATGGCTACACCTTC. Its protein is CASNRQYYGYTF.